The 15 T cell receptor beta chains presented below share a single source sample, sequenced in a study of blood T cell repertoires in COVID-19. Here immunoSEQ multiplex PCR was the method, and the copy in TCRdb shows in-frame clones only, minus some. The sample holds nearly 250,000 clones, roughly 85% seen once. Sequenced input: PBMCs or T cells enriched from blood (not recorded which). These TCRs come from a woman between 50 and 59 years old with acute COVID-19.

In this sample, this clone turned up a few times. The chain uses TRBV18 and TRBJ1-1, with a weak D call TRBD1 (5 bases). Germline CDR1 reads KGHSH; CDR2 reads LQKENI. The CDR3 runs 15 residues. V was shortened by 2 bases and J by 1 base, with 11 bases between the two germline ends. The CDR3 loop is CASSPMGGKNTEAFF. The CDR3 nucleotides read TGTGCCAGCTCACCAATGGGGGGAAAGAACACTGAAGCTTTCTTT.

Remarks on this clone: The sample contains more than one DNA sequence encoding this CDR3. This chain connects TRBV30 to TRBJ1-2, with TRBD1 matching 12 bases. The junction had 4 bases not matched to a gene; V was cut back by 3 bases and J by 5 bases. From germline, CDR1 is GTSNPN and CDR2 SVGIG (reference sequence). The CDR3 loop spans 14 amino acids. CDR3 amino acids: CAWRLGQGAYGYTF. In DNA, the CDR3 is TGTGCCTGGAGATTGGGACAGGGGGCTTATGGCTACACCTTC.

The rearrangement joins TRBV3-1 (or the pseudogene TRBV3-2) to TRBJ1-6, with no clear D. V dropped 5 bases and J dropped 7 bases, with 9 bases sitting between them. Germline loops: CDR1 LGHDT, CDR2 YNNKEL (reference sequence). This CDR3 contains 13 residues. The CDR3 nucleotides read TGTGCCAGCAGCACCAGCGGGAATTCACCCCTCCACTTT. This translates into CASSTSGNSPLHF.

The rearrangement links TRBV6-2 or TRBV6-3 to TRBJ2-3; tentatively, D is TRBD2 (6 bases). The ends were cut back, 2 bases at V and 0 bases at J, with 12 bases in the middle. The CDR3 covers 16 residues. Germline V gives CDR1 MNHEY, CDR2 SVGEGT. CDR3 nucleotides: TGTGCCAGCAGTTACGGACTAATAGATAGCACAGATACGCAGTATTTT. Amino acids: CASSYGLIDSTDTQYF.

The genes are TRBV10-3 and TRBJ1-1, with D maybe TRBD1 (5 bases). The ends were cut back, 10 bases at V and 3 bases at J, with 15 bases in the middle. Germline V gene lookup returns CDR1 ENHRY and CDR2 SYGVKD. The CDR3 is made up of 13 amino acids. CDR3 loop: CATLGVGDTEAFF. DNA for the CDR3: TGTGCCACCTTAGGGGTTGGGGACACTGAAGCTTTCTTT.

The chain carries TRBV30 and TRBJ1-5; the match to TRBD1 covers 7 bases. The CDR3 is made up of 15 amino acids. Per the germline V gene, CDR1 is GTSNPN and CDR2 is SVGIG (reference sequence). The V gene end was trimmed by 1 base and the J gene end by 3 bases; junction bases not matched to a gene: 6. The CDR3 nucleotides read TGTGCCTGGAGTGGCGGGACAGTCGACAATCAGCCCCAGCATTTT. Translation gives CAWSGGTVDNQPQHF.

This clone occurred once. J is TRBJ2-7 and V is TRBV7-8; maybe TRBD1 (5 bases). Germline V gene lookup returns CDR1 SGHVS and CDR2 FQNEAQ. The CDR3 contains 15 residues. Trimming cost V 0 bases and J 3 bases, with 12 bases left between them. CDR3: CASSLADTSHYEQYF. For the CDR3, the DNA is TGTGCCAGCAGCTTAGCGGACACGAGTCACTACGAGCAGTACTTC.

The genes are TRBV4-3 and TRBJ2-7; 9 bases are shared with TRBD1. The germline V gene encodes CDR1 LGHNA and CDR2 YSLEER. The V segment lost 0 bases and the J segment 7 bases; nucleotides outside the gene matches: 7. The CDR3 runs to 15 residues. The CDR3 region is CASSQDRQGVEEQYF. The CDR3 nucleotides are TGCGCCAGCAGCCAAGATAGACAGGGGGTTGAAGAGCAGTACTTC.

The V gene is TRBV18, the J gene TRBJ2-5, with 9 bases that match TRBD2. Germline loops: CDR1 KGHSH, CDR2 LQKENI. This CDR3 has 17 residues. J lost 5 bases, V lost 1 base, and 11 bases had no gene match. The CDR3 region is CASSPLHTGSGRETQYF. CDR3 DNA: TGTGCCAGCTCACCACTTCACACAGGGAGCGGGAGGGAGACCCAGTACTTC.

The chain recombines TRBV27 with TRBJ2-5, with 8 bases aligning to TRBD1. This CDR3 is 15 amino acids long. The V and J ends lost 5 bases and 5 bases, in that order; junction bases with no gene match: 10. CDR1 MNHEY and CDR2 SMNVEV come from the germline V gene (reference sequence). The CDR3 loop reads CASSPQRTGWETQYF. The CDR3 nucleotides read TGTGCCAGCAGTCCCCAGAGGACAGGGTGGGAGACCCAGTACTTC.

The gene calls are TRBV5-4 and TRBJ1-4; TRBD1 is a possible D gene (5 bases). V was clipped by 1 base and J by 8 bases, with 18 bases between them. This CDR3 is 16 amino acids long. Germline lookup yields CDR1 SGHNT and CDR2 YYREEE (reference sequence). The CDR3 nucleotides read TGTGCCAGCAGCTTGATGGGTCTGCAGGGAGGGGAAAAACTGTTTTTT. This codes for CASSLMGLQGGEKLFF.

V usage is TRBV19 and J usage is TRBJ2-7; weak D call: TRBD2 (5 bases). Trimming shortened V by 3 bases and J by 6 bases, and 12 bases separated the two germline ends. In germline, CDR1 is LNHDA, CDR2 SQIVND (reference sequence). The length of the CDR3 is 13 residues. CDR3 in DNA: TGTGCCAGTAGTATCCCACGGGATAGCGAGCAGTACTTC. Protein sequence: CASSIPRDSEQYF.

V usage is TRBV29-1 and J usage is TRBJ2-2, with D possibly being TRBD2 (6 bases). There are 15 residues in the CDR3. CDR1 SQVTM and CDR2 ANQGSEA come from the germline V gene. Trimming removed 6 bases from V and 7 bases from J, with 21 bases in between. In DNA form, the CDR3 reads TGCAGCGTGACCACCCCTCCAGGAGGGTACGGGGAGCTGTTTTTT. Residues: CSVTTPPGGYGELFF.

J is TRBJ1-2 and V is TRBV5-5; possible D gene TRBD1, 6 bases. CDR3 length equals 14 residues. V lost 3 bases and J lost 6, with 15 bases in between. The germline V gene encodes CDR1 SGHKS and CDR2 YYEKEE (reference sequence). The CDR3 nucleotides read TGTGCCAGCAGCTCCTCACAGGGTTTCGATGGCTACACCTTC. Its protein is CASSSSQGFDGYTF.

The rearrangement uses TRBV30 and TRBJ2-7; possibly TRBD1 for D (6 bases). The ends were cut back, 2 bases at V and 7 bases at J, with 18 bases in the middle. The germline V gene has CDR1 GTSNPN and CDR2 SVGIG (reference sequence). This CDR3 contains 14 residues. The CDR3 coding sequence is TGTGCCTGGAGTCAAGGGGGTTACGATTCGGAGCAGTACTTC. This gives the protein CAWSQGGYDSEQYF.